This TCR beta chain stems from a study of blood T cell repertoires in COVID-19. In the study overall: Italy, Spain and the United States were the sources of the convalescent and acute COVID-19 samples.

Original processing methods: Scientists estimated how many nucleated cells there were by amplifying reference gene primers. Clones were read by immunoSEQ multiplex PCR, and TCRdb kept only the in-frame ones, dropping some. That table furnishes V, J and clone size, whereas the DNA furnished D and trimming. The data hold around 260,000 clones, with about 86% observed a single time. Sequences were obtained from peripheral blood. The TCR comes from a young man with active or convalescent COVID-19.

As DNA, the CDR3 is TGTGCCAGCAGCTTAGCCCACGGGGGGGAGCAGTTCTTC. It translates to CASSLAHGGEQFF. The rearrangement uses TRBV7-2 and TRBJ2-1; 7 bases agree with TRBD2. After removal of 0 bases from V and 10 bases from J, the junction contained 3 bases not matched to a gene. The germline CDR1 and CDR2 sequences are SGHTA and FQGNSA. The CDR3 contains 13 residues.